Below, 4 T cell receptor beta chains from the same sample are listed, as sequenced in a study of OX40 agonist ivuxolimab in advanced cancers. Sequencing used immunoSEQ multiplex PCR; TCRdb keeps in-frame clones, though not all of them. The sample lists roughly 110,000 clones; about nine tenths were seen once. The sequences come from CD4+ or CD8+ T cells sorted from blood, collected in a trial of the OX40 agonist ivuxolimab. These receptor sequences come from an adult with an advanced solid tumor such as melanoma, head and neck, liver or kidney cancer.

This clone was observed a single time. This sequence joins TRBV29-1 and TRBJ1-1; D is ambiguous. The CDR3 totals 14 residues. Germline values: CDR1 SQVTM, CDR2 ANQGSEA. V was shortened by 0 bases and J by 5 bases, with 13 bases between the two germline ends. This CDR3 reads CSVEEPDRRTEAFF. The CDR3 coding sequence is TGCAGCGTTGAAGAACCGGACCGCCGGACTGAAGCTTTCTTT.

The V and J genes are TRBV30 and TRBJ1-5, with TRBD1 identical over 7 bases. Germline CDR1 and CDR2: GTSNPN and SVGIG (reference sequence). J was trimmed by 1 base and V by 5 bases; bases with no gene match: 5. CDR3 length: 14 amino acids. The chain's CDR3 is CAWGTGVSNQPQHF. CDR3 nucleotide sequence: TGTGCCTGGGGAACAGGGGTGAGCAATCAGCCCCAGCATTTT.

This rearrangement joins TRBV28 to TRBJ2-2; the D gene is possibly TRBD1 (5 bases). CDR1 MDHEN and CDR2 SYDVKM come from the germline V gene. Trimming removed 6 bases at V and 7 bases at J, with 15 bases between. The CDR3 sequence is 14 residues long. As DNA, the CDR3 is TGTGCCAGCAGGAAGGGGATGGTCGGCGGGGAGCTGTTTTTT. This translates into CASRKGMVGGELFF.

The sample holds one count of this clone. CDR3 coding DNA: TGTGCCAGTAGTCGATATGGGGTGACAGGGGGAAGCAATCAGCCCCAGCATTTT. Encoded protein: CASSRYGVTGGSNQPQHF. This rearrangement joins TRBV19 to TRBJ1-5; 9 nucleotides agree with TRBD1. V dropped 5 bases and J dropped 1; count of bases not matched to a gene: 12. Germline V gives CDR1 LNHDA, CDR2 SQIVND (reference sequence). This CDR3 comprises 18 residues.